This T cell receptor beta chain is from a study of shared clonotypes between healthy human individuals. A remark on this clone: Its antigen is unidentified.

Study-level results: Among the subsets, naive ones generally showed larger estimated richness than memory ones. Rarefaction indicated that sorted-subset sequencing remained incomplete although depth was large. A limitation of the genetic and exposure-history diversity represented arose from few donors.

The CDR3 spans 14 residues. Deletions cut 10 bases from V and 5 bases from J, with 20 bases between. Germline V CDR1 and CDR2: LNHDA, SQIVND (reference sequence). Only in-frame clones appear in the TCRdb table, and some are missing; sequencing was by immunoSEQ multiplex PCR. This sample has around 330,000 clones; under 80% occur once, and the top ten carry approximately 10%. The split of CD4+ cells yielded CD45RA+ naive and CD45RA-negative memory subsets. The rearrangement uses TRBV19 and TRBJ1-1, with no clear D. The sequencing input was memory CD4+ T cells sorted from blood. Stated subset: CD45RA-negative fraction. This sequence originates from a man aged 25-45 years in good health. The CDR3 DNA follows: TGTGCCACTCGGACGACCGGTAAGCGAACTGAAGCTTTCTTT. Its translation is CATRTTGKRTEAFF.